This T cell receptor (beta chain) was recovered during a study of vaccination effects on CD4 cells after COVID-19. On this clone itself: The antigen is not known.

This CDR3 is 13 amino acids long. Germline V gene lookup returns CDR1 SGHDT and CDR2 YYEEEE. V lost 3 bases and J lost 0, with 6 bases in between. Measured with immunoSEQ multiplex PCR; TCRdb has only the in-frame clones, and not every one. The repertoire has about 69,000 clones, about 67% of them found once; the top ten carry roughly 1.6%. Antigen-specific CD4+ T cells were expanded (with viral peptide pools) by the ViraFEST assay ahead of sequencing. With approximately ten days of culture completed, CD4+ T cells were isolated. Two doses of either BNT162b2 or mRNA-1273 were given to each participant.

The material was CD4+ T cells from PBMCs cultured with HCoV-229E spike peptides, obtained after COVID-19 vaccination. The receptor was isolated from a human donor who received a COVID-19 vaccine. The chain carries TRBV5-6 and TRBJ1-2; D is unresolved. CDR3 DNA sequence: TGTGCCAGCAGCTACGGGACTAACTATGGCTACACCTTC. Protein sequence: CASSYGTNYGYTF.